The entry that follows covers one T cell receptor (beta chain) sequence. The data are from a study of radiotherapy plus CTLA-4 blockade in lung cancer. Here immunoSEQ multiplex PCR was the method, and the copy in TCRdb shows in-frame clones only, minus some. This sample carries tens of thousands of clones, about four fifths of them seen once, and the ten largest clones take more than 12%. V was shortened by 6 bases and J by 5 bases, with 17 bases between the two germline ends. CDR1 and CDR2 (germline): MNHEY, SMNVEV (reference sequence). This CDR3 contains 15 residues. This chain uses TRBV27 with TRBJ2-1, with a weak D call TRBD1 (6 bases). The receptor's source is a human donor with non-small cell lung cancer that progressed on radiotherapy plus ipilimumab. The source material was peripheral blood, sampled from a patient treated with radiotherapy plus ipilimumab. CDR3 coding DNA: TGTGCCAGCAGCGACCAACAGGGATATAACAATGAGCAGTTCTTC. Its protein product is CASSDQQGYNNEQFF.